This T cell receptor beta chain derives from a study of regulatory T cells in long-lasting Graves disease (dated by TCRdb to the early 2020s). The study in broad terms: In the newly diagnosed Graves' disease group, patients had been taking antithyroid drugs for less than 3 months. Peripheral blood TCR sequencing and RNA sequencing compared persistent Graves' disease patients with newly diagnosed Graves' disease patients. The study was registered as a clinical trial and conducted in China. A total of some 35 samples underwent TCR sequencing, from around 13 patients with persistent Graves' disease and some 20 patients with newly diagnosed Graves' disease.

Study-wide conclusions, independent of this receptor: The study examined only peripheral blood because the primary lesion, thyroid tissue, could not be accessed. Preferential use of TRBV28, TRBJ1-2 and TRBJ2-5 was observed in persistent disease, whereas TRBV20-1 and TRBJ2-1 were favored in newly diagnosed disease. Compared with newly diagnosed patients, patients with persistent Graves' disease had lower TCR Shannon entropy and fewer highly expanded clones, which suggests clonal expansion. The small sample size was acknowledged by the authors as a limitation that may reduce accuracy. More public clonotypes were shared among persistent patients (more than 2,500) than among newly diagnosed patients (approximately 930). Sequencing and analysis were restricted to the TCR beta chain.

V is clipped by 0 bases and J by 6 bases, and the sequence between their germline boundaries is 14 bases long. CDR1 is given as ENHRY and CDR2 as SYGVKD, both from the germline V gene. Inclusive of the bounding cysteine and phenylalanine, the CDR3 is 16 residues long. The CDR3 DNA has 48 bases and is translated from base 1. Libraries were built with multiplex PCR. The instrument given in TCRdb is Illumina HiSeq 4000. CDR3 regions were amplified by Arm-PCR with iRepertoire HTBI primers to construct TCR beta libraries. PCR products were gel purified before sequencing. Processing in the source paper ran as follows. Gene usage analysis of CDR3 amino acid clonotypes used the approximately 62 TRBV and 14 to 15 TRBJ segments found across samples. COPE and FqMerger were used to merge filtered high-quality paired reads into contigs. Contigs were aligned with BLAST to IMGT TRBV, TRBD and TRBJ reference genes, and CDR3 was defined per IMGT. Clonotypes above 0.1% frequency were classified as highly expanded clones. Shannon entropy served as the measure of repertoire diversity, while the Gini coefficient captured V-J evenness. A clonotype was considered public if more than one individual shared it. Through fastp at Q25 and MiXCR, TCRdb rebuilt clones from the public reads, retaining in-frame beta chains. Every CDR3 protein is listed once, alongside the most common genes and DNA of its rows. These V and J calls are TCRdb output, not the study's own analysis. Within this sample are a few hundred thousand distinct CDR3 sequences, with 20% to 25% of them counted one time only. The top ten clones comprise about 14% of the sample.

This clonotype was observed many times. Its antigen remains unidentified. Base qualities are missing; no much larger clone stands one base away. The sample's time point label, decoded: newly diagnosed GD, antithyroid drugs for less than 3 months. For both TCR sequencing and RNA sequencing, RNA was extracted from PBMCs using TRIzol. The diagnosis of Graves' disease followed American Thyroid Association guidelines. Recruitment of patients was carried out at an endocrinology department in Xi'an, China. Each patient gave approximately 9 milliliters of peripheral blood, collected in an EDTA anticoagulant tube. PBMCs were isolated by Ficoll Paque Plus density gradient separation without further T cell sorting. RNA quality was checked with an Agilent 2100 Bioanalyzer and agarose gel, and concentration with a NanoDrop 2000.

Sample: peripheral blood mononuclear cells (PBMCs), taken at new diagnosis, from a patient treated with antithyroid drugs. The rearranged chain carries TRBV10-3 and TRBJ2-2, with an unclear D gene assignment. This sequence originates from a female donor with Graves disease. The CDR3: CAISESPRYYSGELFF. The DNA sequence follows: TGTGCCATCAGTGAGTCCCCGCGATATTACTCCGGGGAGCTGTTTTTT.